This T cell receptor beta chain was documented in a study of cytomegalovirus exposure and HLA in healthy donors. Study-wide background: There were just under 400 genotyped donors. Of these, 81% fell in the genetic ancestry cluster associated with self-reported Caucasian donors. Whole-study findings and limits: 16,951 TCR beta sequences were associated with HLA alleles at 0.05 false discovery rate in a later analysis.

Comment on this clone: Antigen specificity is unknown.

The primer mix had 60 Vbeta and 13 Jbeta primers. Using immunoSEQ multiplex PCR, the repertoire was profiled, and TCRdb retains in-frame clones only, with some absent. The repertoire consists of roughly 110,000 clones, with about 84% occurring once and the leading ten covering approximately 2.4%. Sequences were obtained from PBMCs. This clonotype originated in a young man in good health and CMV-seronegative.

The CDR3, as DNA: TGTGCCTGGAGGGCCAGCGGGAGAATAGAGACCCAGTACTTC. It encodes CAWRASGRIETQYF. The chain carries TRBV30 and TRBJ2-5; 8 nucleotides align to TRBD2. J was trimmed by 4 bases and V by 3 bases; bases with no gene match: 7. Germline values: CDR1 GTSNPN, CDR2 SVGIG (reference sequence). The CDR3 totals 14 residues.